A single sample gave rise to the 5 T cell receptor beta chains below, sequenced in a study of cytomegalovirus exposure and HLA in healthy donors. This PCR relied on a set of 60 Vbeta primers and 13 Jbeta primers. Sequencing was performed with immunoSEQ multiplex PCR; in TCRdb, only in-frame clones are kept and a portion is missing. The sample includes under 200,000 clones, approximately 80% seen only once; the top ten take 6.3%. Material for sequencing was PBMCs. These receptors all stem from a male donor in good health and CMV-seropositive.

This clone was picked up one time. This chain joins TRBV5-1 and TRBJ2-7, with D possibly TRBD2 on 5 matching bases. The germline V and J ends were trimmed by 0 bases and 3 bases, with 10 bases remaining between them. CDR1 SGHRS and CDR2 YFSETQ come from the germline V gene. This CDR3 is 14 amino acids long. This CDR3 is CASSLDGRDYEQYF. For the CDR3, the DNA is TGCGCCAGCAGCTTGGACGGACGGGACTACGAGCAGTACTTC.

The chain links TRBV4-1 to TRBJ2-3; 15 positions match TRBD2. Germline V lookup: CDR1 MGHRA, CDR2 YSYEKL. With V trimmed by 3 bases and J by 2 bases, 9 bases remained unmatched. The CDR3 consists of 19 residues. CDR3 region: CASSHAGLAGGPDTDTQYF. Here the CDR3 DNA reads TGCGCCAGCAGCCATGCTGGACTAGCGGGAGGGCCGGACACAGATACGCAGTATTTT.

The CDR3 bases are TGTGCCAGCAGTATCCGGACTAGCGGGAGGTACGAGCAGTACTTC. Its translation is CASSIRTSGRYEQYF. The chain uses TRBV28 and TRBJ2-7, with 14 bases that match TRBD2. V lost 5 bases, J lost 4 bases, and 4 bases stayed unmatched. This CDR3 is built from 15 residues. Germline values: CDR1 MDHEN, CDR2 SYDVKM.

J is TRBJ1-1 and V is TRBV4-3, with a possible D match to TRBD1 (5 bases). Trimming left V 0 bases short and J 0 bases short, with 14 bases between. The CDR3 sequence is 17 residues long. CDR1 and CDR2 (germline): LGHNA, YSLEER. Here the CDR3 reads CASSQETRVDVNTEAFF. The DNA of the CDR3 is TGCGCCAGCAGCCAAGAAACCAGGGTAGATGTGAACACTGAAGCTTTCTTT.

The rearrangement joins TRBV30 to TRBJ1-4; D is ambiguous. Trimming took off 1 base at V and 6 bases at J, with 12 bases between the two ends. This CDR3 is built from 14 residues. Germline values: CDR1 GTSNPN, CDR2 SVGIG (reference sequence). The CDR3 region is CAWSAGRGYEKLFF. The CDR3 DNA sequence: TGTGCCTGGAGTGCCGGTCGGGGATATGAAAAACTGTTTTTT.